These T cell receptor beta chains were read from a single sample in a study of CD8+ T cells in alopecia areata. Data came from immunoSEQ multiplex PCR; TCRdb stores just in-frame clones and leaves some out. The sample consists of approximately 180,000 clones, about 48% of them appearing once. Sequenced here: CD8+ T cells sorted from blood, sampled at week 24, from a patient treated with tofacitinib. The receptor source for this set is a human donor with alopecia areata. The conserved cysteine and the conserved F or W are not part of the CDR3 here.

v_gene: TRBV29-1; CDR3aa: SAGGVDGTGEVHGYT
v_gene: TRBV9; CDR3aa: ASSGWDRDYGYT
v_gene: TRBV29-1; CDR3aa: SVLEENTEAF
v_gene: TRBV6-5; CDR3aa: ASSYTGQGKETQY
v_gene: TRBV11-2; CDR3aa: ASSSQYAGWKDGYT
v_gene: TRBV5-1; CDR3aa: ASSLGSTDLGYT
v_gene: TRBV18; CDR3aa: ASSPHPGQITDTQY
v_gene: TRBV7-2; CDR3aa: ASSLAGGPTSTDTQY
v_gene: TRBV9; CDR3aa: ASSGGAIDEQF
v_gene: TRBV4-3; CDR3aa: ASSQDLGPTDTQY
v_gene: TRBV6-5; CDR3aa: ASSYDEETQY
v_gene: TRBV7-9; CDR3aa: ASDDATDTQY
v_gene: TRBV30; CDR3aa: AWSNSLNTGELF
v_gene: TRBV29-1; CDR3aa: SVEWGIRSYNEQF
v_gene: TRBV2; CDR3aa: ASSTRGSNQPQH
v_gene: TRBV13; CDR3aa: ASSLGLRSYNEQF
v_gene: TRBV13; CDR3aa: ASSNTLIDRSLDYGYT
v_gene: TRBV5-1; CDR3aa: ASSAGQGAQPQH
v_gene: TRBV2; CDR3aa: ASSGGDREVEGYT
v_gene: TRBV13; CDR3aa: ASSRTSGVEQY
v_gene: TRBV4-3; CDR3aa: ASSQGAGSGVIQY
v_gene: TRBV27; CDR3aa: ASSSGVGAYEQY
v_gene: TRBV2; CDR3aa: ASSEGGPPKLF
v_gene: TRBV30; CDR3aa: AWSVGTGISGANVLT
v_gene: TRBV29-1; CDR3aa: SAQGGEETQY
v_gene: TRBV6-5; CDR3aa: ASSSLQEEETQY
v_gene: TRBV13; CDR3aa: ASSHVTGTAYEQY
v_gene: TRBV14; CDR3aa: ASSQDMSGADTQY
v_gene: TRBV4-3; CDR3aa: ASSQDPSRLSRTGQF
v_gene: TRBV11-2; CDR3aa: ASSDLAGASTDTQY
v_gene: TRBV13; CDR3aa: ASSAGSGELF
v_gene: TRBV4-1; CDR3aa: ASSQKDSFNEQF
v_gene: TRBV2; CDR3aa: ASSDPRGQGAEEQY
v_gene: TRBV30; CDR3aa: AWKGLEEKLF
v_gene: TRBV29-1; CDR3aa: SVRTGDEQY
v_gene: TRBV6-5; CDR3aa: ASSYWDRGDTGELF
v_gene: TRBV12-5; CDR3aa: ASGLVSAGSTDTQY
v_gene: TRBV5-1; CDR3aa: ASSLRGQDSYEQY
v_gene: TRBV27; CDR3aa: ASSLSGMAEAF
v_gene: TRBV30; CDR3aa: AVDGNEQF
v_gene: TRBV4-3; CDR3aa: ASSPTMTGEAEQY
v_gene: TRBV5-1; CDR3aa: ASMRDGTGELF
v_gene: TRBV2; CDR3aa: ASRAGQSSGNTIY
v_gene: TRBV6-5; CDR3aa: ASSYSTSGADTQY
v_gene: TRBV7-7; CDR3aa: ASSLEGSDEQF
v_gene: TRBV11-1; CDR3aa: ASTSMNGQVSGNEQF
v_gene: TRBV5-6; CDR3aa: ASSLGYTEAF
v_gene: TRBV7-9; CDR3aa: ASSRTSGEETQY
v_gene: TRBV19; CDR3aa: ASSLTVRNTEAF